This paragraph covers one TCR beta chain sequence. The antigen is unknown. This specimen belongs to a study of T cell responses to AZD1222 COVID-19 vaccine. Study-wide results and caveats: White British ancestry dominated among donors, who included more females, and clonal diversity was possibly underestimated.

Germline CDR1 and CDR2: GTSNPN and SVGIG (reference sequence). The CDR3 spans 15 residues. The J segment lost 4 bases and the V segment lost 0 bases, leaving 3 bases of the junction unmatched. Pooling of second doses given at about 4 or about 12 weeks was done. Clones were sequenced by immunoSEQ multiplex PCR, and TCRdb holds only the in-frame ones, with some missing. The table shows some 93,000 clones, with over 75% occurring only once. The sequence was collected from an adult who received the AZD1222 COVID-19 vaccine. The sequencing here drew on peripheral blood, taken 28 days after the second AZD1222 dose. This rearrangement joins TRBV30 to TRBJ2-1, with 10 bases that match TRBD2. Here the CDR3 reads CAWSVGAGGYNEQFF. CDR3 DNA sequence: TGTGCCTGGAGTGTAGGAGCGGGGGGGTACAATGAGCAGTTCTTC.